This note documents a single T cell receptor beta chain sequence. The method was immunoSEQ multiplex PCR; TCRdb's version includes in-frame clones alone and lacks a portion of them. The sample has around 300,000 clones, around nine tenths seen once; the top ten hold roughly 16%. The germline V gene encodes CDR1 LNHDA and CDR2 SQIVND (reference sequence). The CDR3 runs to 14 residues. With 8 bases removed from V and 0 bases from J, the gap between germline ends came to 13 bases. The data stem from a study of shared clonotypes between healthy human individuals. Study-level information: Per donor, CD8 memory used one plate, CD8 naive used two, CD4 memory used three and CD4 naive used three.

The sequenced material came from memory CD8+ T cells sorted from blood. Subset described: CD45RO+ cells pooled with CCR7-negative TemRA cells. The TCR was taken from a man between 18 and 35 years old in good health. This chain joins TRBV19 and TRBJ1-1; D possibly corresponds to TRBD1 (5 bases). The CDR3 loop is CASGAAVMNTEAFF. CDR3 sequence (DNA): TGTGCCAGTGGGGCAGCTGTTATGAACACTGAAGCTTTCTTT.